Listed below are T cell receptor beta chains from one sample, sequenced in a study of Graves' ophthalmopathy and Graves' hyperthyroidism. A single record per CDR3 protein comes from TCRdb applying MiXCR to the multiplex PCR reads. Seen here are 300,000 to 350,000 distinct CDR3 sequences, roughly 15% observed once, and the top ten hold approximately 13%. The specimen sequenced was peripheral blood. These receptors were obtained from an adult man with Graves' ophthalmopathy. Both conserved end residues are part of each CDR3. Expanded clones are given a class, and other clones once, few, many or no size at all.

CDR3aa | abundance | v_gene
CASSGDRGVDEKLFF | many | TRBV6-1
CSARGAGGPQYF | . | TRBV20-1
CASSRTQENYGYTF | many | TRBV18
CASSPRTQETQYF | many | TRBV12-3/TRBV12-4
CASGRRDTGELFF | many | TRBV28
CASSVTTAYGYTF | many | TRBV9
CASSLTPQTEAFF | . | TRBV12-3/TRBV12-4
CATSRDRLGQAGAEAFF | many | TRBV15
CASSGLTGVLQPQHF | many | TRBV28
CAVRRAGATGANVLTF | many | TRBV6-2/TRBV6-3